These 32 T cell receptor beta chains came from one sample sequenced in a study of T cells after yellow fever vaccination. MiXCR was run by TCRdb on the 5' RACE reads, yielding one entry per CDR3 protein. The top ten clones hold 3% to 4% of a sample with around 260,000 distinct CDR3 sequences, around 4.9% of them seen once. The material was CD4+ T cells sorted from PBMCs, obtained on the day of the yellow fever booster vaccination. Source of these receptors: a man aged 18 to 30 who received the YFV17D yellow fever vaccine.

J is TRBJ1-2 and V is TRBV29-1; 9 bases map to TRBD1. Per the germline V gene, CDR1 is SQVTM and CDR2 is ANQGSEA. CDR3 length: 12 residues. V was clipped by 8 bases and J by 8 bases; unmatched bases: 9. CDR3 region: CSIGTGSVGYTF. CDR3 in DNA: TGCAGCATTGGGACAGGGAGTGTGGGCTACACCTTC.

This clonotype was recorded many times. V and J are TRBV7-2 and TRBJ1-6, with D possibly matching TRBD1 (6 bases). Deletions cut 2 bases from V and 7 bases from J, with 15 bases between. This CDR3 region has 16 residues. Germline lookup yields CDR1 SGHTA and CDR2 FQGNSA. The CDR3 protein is CASSLSGASRNSPLHF. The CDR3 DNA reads TGTGCCAGCAGCTTATCAGGGGCGAGTCGAAATTCACCCCTCCACTTT.

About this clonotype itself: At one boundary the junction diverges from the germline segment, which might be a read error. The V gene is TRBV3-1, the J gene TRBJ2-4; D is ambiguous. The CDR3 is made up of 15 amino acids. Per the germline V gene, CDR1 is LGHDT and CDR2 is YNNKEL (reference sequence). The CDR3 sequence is CASSHGLLAKNLQYF. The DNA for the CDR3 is TGTGCCAGCAGCCATGGGCTCTTAGCCAAAAACCTTCAGTACTTC.

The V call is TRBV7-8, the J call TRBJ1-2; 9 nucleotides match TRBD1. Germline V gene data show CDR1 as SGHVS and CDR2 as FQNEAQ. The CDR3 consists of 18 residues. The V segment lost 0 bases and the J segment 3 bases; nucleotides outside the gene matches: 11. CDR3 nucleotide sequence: TGTGCCAGCAGCTTAGCGTTGTGGGACAGGGATTTTTACTATGGCTACACCTTC. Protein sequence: CASSLALWDRDFYYGYTF.

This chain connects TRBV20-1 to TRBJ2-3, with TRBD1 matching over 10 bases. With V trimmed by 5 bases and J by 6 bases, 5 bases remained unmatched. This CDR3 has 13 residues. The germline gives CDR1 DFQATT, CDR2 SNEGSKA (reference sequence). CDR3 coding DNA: TGCAGTGCTGGGGACAGGGGACTGGATACGCAGTATTTT. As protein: CSAGDRGLDTQYF.

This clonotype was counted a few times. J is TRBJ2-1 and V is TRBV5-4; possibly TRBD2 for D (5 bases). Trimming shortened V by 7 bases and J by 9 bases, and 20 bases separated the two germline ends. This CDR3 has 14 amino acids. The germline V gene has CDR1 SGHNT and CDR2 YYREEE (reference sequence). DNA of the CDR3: TGTGCCAGCTCCTCGCCTCCCCCGGGATCTGAGCAGTTCTTC. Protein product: CASSSPPPGSEQFF.

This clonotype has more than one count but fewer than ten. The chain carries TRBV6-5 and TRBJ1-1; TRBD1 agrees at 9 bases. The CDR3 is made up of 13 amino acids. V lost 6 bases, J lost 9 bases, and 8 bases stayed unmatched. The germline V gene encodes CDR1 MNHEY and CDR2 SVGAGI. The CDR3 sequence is CASRGGTGTKAFF. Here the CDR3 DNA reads TGTGCCAGCAGAGGAGGGACAGGGACTAAAGCTTTCTTT.

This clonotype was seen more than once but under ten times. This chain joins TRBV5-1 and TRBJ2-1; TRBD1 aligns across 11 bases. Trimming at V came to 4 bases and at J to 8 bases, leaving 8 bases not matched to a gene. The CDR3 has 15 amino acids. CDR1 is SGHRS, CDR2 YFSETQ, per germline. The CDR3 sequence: CASSPRTGGMDEQFF. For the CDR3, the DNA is TGCGCCAGCAGCCCGCGGACAGGGGGCATGGATGAGCAGTTCTTC.

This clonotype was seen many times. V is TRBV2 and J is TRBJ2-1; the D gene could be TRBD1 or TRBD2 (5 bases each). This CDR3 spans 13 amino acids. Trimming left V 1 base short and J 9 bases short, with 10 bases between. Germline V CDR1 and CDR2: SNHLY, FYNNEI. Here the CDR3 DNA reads TGTGCCAGCAGTGAAGGTGTTGGGGGTGAGCAGTTCTTC. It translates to CASSEGVGGEQFF.

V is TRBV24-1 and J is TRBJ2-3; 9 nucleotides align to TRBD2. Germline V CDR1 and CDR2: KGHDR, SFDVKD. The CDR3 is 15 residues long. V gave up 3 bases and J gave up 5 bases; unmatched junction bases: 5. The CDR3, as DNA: TGTGCCACCAGTGATCGGCGGGGGGGTGGAGATACGCAGTATTTT. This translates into CATSDRRGGGDTQYF.

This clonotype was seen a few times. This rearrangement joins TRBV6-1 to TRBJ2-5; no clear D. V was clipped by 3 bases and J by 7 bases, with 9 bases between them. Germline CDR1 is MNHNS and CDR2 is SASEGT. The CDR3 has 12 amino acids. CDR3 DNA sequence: TGTGCCAGCAGTGACCTCCACCTGACCCAGTACTTC. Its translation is CASSDLHLTQYF.

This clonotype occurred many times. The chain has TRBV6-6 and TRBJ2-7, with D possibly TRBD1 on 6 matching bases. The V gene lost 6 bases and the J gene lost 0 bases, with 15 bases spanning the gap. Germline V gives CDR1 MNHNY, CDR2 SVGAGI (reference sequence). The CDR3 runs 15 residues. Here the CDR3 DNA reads TGTGCCAGCAGACCGACAGGCTCTTCCTCCTACGAGCAGTACGTC. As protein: CASRPTGSSSYEQYV.

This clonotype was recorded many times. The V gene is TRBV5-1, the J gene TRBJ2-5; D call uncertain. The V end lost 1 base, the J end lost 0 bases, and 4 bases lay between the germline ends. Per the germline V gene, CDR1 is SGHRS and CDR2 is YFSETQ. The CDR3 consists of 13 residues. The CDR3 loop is CASSLNNQETQYF. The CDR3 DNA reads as TGCGCCAGCAGCTTGAACAACCAAGAGACCCAGTACTTC.

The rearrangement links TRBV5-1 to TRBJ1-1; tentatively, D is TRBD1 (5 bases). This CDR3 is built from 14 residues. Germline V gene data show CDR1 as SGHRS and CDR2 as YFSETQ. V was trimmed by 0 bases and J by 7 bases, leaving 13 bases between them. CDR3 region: CASSLGSGSLEAFF. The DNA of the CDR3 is TGCGCCAGCAGCTTGGGTTCAGGGTCCCTTGAAGCTTTCTTT.

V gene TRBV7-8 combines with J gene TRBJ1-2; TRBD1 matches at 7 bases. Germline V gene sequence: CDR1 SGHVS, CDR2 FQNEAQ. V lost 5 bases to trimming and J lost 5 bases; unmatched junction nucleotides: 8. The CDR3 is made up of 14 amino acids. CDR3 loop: CASSQDRVRYGYTF. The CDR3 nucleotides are TGTGCCAGCAGCCAAGACAGGGTGCGGTATGGCTACACCTTC. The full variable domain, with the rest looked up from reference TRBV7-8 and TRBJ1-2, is GAGVSQSPRYKVAKRGQDVALRCDPISGHVSLFWYQQALGQGPEFLTYFQNEAQLDKSGLPSDRFFAERPEGSVSTLKIQRTQQEDSAVYLCASSQDRVRYGYTFGSGTRLTVV.

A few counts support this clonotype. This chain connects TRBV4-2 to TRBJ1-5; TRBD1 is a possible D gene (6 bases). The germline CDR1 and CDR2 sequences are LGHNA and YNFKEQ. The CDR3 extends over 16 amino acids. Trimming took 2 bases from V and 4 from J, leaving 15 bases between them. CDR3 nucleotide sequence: TGTGCCAGCAGCCAACCCGGGGGCGGGAAAAATCAGCCCCAGCATTTT. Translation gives CASSQPGGGKNQPQHF.

In DNA, the CDR3 is TGTGCCAGCAGCCTAGTCGGGGCAAGCCTAGAGCAGTACTTC. This sequence encodes CASSLVGASLEQYF. The chain carries TRBV9 and TRBJ2-7, with D perhaps assigned TRBD1 or TRBD2 (5 bases each). The germline V and J ends were trimmed by 4 bases and 7 bases, with 18 bases remaining between them. Per germline, CDR1 SGDLS and CDR2 YYNGEE. CDR3 size: 14 residues.

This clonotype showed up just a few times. The CDR3 sequence is CAIRWQENTEAFF. The CDR3 DNA sequence: TGTGCCATCAGGTGGCAAGAGAACACTGAAGCTTTCTTT. J is TRBJ1-1 and V is TRBV10-3, with no clear D. Between the trimmed V and J ends, which lost 6 bases and 1 base, there was a span of 9 bases. Germline V gene lookup returns CDR1 ENHRY and CDR2 SYGVKD. The CDR3 totals 13 residues.

For the CDR3, the DNA is TGTGCCAGCAATCCAGCCGGATTCTATGGCTACACCTTC. This encodes CASNPAGFYGYTF. V is TRBV6-5 and J is TRBJ1-2; D call uncertain. Germline-derived CDR1 and CDR2 are MNHEY and SVGAGI. V shed 7 bases and J shed 4 bases, with 13 bases lying between them. The CDR3 sequence is 13 residues long.

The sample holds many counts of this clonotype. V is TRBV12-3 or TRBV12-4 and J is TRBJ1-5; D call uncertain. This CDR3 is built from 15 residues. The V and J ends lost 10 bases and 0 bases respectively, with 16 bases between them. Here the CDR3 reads CATQKRGISNQPQHF. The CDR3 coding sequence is TGTGCCACCCAGAAGCGGGGAATTAGCAATCAGCCCCAGCATTTT.

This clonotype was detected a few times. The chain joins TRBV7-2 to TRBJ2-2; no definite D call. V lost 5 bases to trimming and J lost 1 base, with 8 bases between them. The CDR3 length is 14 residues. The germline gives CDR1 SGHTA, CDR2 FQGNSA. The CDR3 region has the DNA TGTGCCAGCAGCCTAGGAATGAACACCGGGGAGCTGTTTTTT. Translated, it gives CASSLGMNTGELFF. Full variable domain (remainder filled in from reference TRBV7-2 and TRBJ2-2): GAGVSQSPSNKVTEKGKDVELRCDPISGHTALYWYRQSLGQGLEFLIYFQGNSAPDKSGLPSDRFSAERTGGSVSTLTIQRTQQEDSAVYLCASSLGMNTGELFFGEGSRLTVL.

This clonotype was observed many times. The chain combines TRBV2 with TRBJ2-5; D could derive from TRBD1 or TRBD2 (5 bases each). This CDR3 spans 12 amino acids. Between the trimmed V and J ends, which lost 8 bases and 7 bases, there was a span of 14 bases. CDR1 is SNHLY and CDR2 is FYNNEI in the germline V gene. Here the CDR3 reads CASLPGRGTQYF. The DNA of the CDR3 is TGTGCCAGCTTACCGGGACGAGGGACCCAGTACTTC.

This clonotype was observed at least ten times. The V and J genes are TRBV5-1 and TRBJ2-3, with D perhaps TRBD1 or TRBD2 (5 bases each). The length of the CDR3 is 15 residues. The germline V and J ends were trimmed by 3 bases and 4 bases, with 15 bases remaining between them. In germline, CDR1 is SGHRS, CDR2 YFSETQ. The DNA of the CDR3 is TGCGCCAGCAGCTCCCGGGACCCGAGGGCAGATACGCAGTATTTT. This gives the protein CASSSRDPRADTQYF.

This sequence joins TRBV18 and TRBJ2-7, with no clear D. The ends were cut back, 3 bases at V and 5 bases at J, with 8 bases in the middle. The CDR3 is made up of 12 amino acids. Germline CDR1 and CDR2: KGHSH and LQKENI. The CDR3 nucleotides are TGTGCCAGCTCACCCGCCGGTGACGAGCAGTACGTC. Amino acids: CASSPAGDEQYV.

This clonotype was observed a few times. CDR3: CASSSGGLAGVTGELFF. CDR3 nucleotide sequence: TGTGCCAGCAGCTCCGGGGGGCTAGCGGGGGTCACCGGGGAGCTGTTTTTT. The J gene is TRBJ2-2, the V gene TRBV7-8; TRBD2 matches 10 bases. Trimming removed 4 bases from V and 4 bases from J; junction bases left unmatched: 9. Germline assignment: CDR1 SGHVS and CDR2 FQNEAQ. The CDR3 covers 17 residues.

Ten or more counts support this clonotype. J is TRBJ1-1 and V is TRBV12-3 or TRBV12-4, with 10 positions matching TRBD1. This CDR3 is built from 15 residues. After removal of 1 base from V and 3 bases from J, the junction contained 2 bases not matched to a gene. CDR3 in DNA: TGTGCCAGCAGTTTAGAGGGACAGGGGTACACTGAAGCTTTCTTT. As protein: CASSLEGQGYTEAFF.

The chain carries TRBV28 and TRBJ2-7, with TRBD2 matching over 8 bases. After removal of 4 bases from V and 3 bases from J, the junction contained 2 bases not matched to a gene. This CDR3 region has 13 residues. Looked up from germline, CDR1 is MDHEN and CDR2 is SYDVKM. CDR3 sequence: CASSSSGGYEQYV. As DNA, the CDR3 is TGTGCCAGCAGTTCCAGCGGGGGCTACGAGCAGTACGTC.

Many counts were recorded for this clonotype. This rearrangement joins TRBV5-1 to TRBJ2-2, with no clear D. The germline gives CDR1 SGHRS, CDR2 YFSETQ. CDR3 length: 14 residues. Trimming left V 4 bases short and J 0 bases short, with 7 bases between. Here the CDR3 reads CASSPDPNTGELFF. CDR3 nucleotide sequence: TGCGCCAGCAGCCCGGACCCGAACACCGGGGAGCTGTTTTTT.

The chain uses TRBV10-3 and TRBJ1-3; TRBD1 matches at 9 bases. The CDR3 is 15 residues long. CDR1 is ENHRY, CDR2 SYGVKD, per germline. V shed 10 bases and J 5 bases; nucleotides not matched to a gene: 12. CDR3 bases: TGTGCCACCGCCTCGGGACAGGGTAGAAGAAACACCATATATTTT. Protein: CATASGQGRRNTIYF.

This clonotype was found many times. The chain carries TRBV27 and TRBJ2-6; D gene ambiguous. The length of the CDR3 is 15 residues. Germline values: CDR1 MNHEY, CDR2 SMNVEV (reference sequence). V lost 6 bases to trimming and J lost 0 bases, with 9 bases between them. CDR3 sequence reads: CASRLTFSGANVLTF. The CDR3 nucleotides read TGTGCCAGCAGACTAACTTTCTCTGGGGCCAACGTCCTGACTTTC. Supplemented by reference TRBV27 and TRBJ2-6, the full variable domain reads EAQVTQNPRYLITVTGKKLTVTCSQNMNHEYMSWYRQDPGLGLRQIYYSMNVEVTDKGDVPEGYKVSRKEKRNFPLILESPSPNQTSLYFCASRLTFSGANVLTFGAGSRLTVL.

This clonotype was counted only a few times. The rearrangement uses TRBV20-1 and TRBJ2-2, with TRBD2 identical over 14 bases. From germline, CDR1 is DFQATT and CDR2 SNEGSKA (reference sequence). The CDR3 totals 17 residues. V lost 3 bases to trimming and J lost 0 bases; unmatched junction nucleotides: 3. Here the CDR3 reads CSARGTSGGANTGELFF. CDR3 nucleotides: TGCAGTGCTAGGGGGACTAGCGGGGGAGCGAACACCGGGGAGCTGTTTTTT.

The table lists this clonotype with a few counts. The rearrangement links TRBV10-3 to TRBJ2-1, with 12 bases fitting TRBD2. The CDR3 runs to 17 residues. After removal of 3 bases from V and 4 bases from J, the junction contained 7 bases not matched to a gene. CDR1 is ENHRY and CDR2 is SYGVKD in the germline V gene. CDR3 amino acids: CAISDSTSGGIYNEQFF. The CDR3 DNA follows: TGTGCCATCAGTGATTCAACTAGCGGGGGGATATACAATGAGCAGTTCTTC.